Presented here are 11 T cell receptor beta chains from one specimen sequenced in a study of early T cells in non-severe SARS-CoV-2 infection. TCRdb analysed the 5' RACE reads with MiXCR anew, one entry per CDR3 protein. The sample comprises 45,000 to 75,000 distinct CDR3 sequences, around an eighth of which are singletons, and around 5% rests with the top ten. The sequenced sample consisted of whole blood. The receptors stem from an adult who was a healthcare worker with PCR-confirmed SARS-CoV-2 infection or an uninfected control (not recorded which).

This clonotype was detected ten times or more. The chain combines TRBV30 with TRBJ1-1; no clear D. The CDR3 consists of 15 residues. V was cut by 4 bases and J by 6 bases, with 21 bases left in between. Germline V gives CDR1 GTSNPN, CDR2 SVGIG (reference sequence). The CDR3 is CAWTGRTGKDSEAFF. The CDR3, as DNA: TGTGCCTGGACCGGCCGGACCGGGAAGGACTCTGAAGCTTTCTTT.

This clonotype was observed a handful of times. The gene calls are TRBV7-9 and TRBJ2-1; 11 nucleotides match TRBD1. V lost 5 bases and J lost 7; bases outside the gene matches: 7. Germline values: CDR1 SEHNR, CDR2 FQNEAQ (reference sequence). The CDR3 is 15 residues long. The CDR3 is CASSARDRGWNEQFF. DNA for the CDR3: TGTGCCAGCAGCGCCAGGGACAGGGGGTGGAATGAGCAGTTCTTC.

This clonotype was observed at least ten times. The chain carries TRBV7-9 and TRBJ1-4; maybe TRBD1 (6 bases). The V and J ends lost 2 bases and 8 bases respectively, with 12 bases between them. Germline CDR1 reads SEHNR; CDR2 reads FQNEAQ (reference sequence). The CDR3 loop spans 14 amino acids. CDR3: CASSLRAGEEKLFF. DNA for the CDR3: TGTGCCAGCAGCTTAAGGGCAGGGGAGGAAAAACTGTTTTTT.

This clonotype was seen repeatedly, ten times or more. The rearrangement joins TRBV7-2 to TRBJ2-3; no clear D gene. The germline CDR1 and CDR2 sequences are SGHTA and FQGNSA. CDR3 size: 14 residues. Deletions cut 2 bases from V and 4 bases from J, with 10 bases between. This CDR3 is CASSLSSWADTQYF. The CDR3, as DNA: TGTGCCAGCAGCTTAAGCTCTTGGGCAGATACGCAGTATTTT.

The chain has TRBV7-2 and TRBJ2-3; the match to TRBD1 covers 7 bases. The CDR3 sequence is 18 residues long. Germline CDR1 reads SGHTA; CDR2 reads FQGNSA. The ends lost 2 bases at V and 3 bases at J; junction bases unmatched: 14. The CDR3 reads CASSLYWGPGGKTDTQYF. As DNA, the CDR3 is TGTGCCAGCAGCTTATATTGGGGACCAGGGGGAAAGACAGATACGCAGTATTTT. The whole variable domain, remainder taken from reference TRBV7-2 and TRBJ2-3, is GAGVSQSPSNKVTEKGKDVELRCDPISGHTALYWYRQSLGQGLEFLIYFQGNSAPDKSGLPSDRFSAERTGGSVSTLTIQRTQQEDSAVYLCASSLYWGPGGKTDTQYFGPGTRLTVL.

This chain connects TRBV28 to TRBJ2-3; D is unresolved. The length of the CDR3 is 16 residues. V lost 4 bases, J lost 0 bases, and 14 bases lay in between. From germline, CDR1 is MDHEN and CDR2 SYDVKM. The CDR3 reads CASSSVQGTSTDTQYF. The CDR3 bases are TGTGCCAGCAGTTCAGTCCAAGGTACTAGCACAGATACGCAGTATTTT.

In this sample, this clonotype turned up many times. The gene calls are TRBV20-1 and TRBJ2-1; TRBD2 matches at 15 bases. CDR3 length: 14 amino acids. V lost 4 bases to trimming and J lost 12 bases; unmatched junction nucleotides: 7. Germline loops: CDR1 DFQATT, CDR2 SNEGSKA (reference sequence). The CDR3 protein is CSATGLAGGAGQFF. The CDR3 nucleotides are TGCAGTGCTACGGGACTAGCGGGGGGAGCAGGGCAGTTCTTC.

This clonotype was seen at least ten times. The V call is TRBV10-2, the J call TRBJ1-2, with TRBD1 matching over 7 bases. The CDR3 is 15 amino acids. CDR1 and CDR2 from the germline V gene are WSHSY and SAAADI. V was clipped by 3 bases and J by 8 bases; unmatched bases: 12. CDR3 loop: CASSDRPEGAQGYTF. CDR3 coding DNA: TGCGCCAGCAGTGATCGTCCCGAGGGGGCGCAGGGCTACACCTTC.

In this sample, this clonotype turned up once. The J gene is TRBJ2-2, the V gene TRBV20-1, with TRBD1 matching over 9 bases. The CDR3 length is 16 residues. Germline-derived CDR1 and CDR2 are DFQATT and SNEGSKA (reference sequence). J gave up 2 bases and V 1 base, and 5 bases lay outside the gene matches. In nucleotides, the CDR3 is TGCAGTGCTAGAGCTCCGGGACAGGGAAACACCGGGGAGCTGTTTTTT. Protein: CSARAPGQGNTGELFF.

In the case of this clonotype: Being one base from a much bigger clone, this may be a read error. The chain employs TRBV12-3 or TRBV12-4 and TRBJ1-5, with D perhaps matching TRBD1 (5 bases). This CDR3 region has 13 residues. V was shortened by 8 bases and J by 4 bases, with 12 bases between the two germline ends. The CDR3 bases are TGTGCCAGCCAAAGACAGCAAAATCAGCCCCAGCATTTT. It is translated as CASQRQQNQPQHF.

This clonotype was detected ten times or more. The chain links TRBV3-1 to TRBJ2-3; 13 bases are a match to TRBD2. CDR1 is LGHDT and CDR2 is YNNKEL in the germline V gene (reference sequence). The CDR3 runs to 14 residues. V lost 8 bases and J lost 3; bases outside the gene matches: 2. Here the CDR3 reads CASGTSGETDTQYF. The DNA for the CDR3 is TGTGCCAGCGGGACTAGCGGGGAGACAGATACGCAGTATTTT.